This T cell receptor (beta chain) was recorded in a study of cytomegalovirus exposure and HLA in healthy donors. Findings and limits, study-wide: Reported results showed that the classifier diagnosed cytomegalovirus status with high specificity and sensitivity.

A word on this clone: Its cognate antigen is unknown.

Despite likely unrecorded immune exposures, the donors were nominally healthy at the time of sampling. The PCR had 60 Vbeta and 13 Jbeta primers. Some clones are missing from TCRdb's copy, which holds only in-frame ones; the method was immunoSEQ multiplex PCR. This sample carries 90,000 to 150,000 clones, about 85% of them seen once, and the ten largest clones take less than 0.25%. The source of this sequence is a man in his forties or fifties in good health and CMV-seronegative. Input material: PBMCs.

The DNA for the CDR3 is TGTGCCAGCAGCCATGACTCGGACTTCATTAGGGAGGATACGCAGTATTTT. It specifies CASSHDSDFIREDTQYF. V usage is TRBV7-8 and J usage is TRBJ2-3; maybe TRBD2 (5 bases). Trimming shortened V by 5 bases and J by 6 bases, and 24 bases separated the two germline ends. The CDR3 has 17 residues. Germline CDR1 and CDR2: SGHVS and FQNEAQ. The full variable domain, in which reference TRBV7-8 and TRBJ2-3 provide the parts outside the CDR3, is GAGVSQSPRYKVAKRGQDVALRCDPISGHVSLFWYQQALGQGPEFLTYFQNEAQLDKSGLPSDRFFAERPEGSVSTLKIQRTQQEDSAVYLCASSHDSDFIREDTQYFGPGTRLTVL.